The source of this T cell receptor beta chain is a study of blood T cells in healthy people across ages. The authors ran a second PCR of about 6 to 11 cycles using a sample-barcoded 5' primer and a J-beta primer mix. In TCRdb, the 5' RACE reads were re-called with MiXCR into one record per CDR3 protein. The profile covers 630,000 or so distinct CDR3 sequences, with 32% appearing a single time and 15% to 17% taken by the ten largest. The sample holds a few counts of this clonotype. One end of the junction varies from germline; a read error may be responsible. CDR1 is MNHEY, CDR2 SVGEGT, per germline. The CDR3 length is 15 residues.

The receptor was derived from a woman at least 80 years old in good health. The sequencing input was blood. The chain is built from TRBV6-2 or TRBV6-3 and TRBJ1-5, with D unresolved. As DNA, the CDR3 is TGTGCCAGCAGTGACTCGGGTTCGAGCAATCAGCCCCAGCATTTT. Translated: CASSDSGSSNQPQHF.